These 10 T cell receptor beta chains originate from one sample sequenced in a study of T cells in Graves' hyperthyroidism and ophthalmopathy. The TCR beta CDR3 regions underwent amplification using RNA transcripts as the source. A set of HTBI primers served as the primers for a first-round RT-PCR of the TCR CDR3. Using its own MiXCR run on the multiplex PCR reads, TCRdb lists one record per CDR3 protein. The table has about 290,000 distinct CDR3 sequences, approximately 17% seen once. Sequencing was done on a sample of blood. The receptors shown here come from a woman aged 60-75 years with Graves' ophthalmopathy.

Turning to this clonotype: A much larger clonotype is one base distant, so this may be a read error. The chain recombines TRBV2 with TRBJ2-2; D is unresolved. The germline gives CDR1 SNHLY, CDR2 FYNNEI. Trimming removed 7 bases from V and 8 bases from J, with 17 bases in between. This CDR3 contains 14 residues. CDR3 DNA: TGTGCCAGCAATCTATGGTCAGCCAGGGGGGAGCTGTTTTTT. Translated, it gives CASNLWSARGELFF.

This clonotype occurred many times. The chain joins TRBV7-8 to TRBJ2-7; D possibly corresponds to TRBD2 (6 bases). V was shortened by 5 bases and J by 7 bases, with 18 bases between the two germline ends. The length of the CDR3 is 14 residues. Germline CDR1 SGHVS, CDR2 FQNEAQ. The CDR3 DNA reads TGTGCCAGCAGCCTGGATGGCAGGGCGGGAGAGCAGTACTTC. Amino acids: CASSLDGRAGEQYF.

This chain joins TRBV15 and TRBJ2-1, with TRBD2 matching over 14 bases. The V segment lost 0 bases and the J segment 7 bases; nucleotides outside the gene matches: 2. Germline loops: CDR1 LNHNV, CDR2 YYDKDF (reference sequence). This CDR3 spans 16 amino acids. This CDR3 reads CATSREGTSGSNEQFF. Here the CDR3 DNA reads TGTGCCACCAGCAGAGAGGGGACTAGCGGGAGTAATGAGCAGTTCTTC.

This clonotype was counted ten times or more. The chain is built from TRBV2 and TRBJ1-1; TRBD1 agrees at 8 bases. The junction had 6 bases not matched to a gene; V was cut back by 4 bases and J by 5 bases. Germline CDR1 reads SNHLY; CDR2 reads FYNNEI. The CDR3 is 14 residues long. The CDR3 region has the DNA TGTGCCAGCAGTGCGGAACAGGGGGTAACTGAAGCTTTCTTT. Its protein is CASSAEQGVTEAFF.

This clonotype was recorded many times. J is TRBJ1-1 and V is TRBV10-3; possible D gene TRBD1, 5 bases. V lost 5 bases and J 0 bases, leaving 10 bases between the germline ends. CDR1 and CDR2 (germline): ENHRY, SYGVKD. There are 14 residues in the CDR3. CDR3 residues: CAISMDKLNTEAFF. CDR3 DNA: TGTGCCATCAGTATGGACAAACTGAACACTGAAGCTTTCTTT.

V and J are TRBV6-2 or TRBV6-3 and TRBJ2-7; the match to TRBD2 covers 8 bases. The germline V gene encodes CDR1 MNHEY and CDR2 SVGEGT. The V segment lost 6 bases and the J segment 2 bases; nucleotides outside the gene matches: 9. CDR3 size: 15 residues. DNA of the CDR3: TGTGCCAGCAGGCTGGGGGTAGCGGGACCCTACGAGCAGTACTTC. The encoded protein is CASRLGVAGPYEQYF.

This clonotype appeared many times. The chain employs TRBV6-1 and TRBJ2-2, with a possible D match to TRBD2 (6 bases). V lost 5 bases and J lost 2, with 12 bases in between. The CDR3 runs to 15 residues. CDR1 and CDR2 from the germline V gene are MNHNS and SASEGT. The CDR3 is CASSSGTPNTGELFF. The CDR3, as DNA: TGTGCCAGCAGTTCCGGGACTCCAAACACCGGGGAGCTGTTTTTT.

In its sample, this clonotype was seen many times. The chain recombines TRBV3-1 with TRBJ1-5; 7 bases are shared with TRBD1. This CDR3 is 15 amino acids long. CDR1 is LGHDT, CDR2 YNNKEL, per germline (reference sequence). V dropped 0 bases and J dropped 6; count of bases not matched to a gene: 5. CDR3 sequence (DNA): TGTGCCAGCAGCCAAGATGCAACAGGGGTTCAGCCCCAGCATTTT. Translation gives CASSQDATGVQPQHF.

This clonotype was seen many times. For the CDR3, the DNA is TGTGCCACCCTTAGCGGGAGGGCCGACAATGAGCAGTTCTTC. It codes for CATLSGRADNEQFF. This chain uses TRBV15 with TRBJ2-1, with 11 bases lining up with TRBD2. Germline V gene lookup returns CDR1 LNHNV and CDR2 YYDKDF (reference sequence). The CDR3 extends over 14 amino acids. J lost 5 bases, V lost 8 bases, and 5 bases had no gene match.

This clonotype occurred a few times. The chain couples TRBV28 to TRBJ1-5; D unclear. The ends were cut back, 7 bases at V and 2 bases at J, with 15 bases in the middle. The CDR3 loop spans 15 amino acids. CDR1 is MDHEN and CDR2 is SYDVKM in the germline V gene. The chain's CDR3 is CASTREGAGNQPQHF. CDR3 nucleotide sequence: TGTGCCAGCACAAGGGAGGGTGCTGGCAATCAGCCCCAGCATTTT.